This T cell receptor (beta chain) is from a study of blood T cell repertoires in COVID-19. As processed by the authors: Amplification of reference gene primers provided the estimated nucleated cell counts. Produced via immunoSEQ multiplex PCR; TCRdb's table is partial and in-frame only. Clonal size and the V and J genes are those of that table, whereas D and trimming came from the DNA. The table has 85,000 to 110,000 clones, nearly 85% seen once. Germline values: CDR1 WNHNN, CDR2 SYGVQD (reference sequence). CDR3 length equals 17 residues. With 4 bases removed from V and 5 bases from J, the gap between germline ends came to 23 bases.

The chain is built from TRBV10-1 and TRBJ1-1, with a tentative D call TRBD1 (6 bases). The sample was peripheral blood. The sequence was collected from a human donor in a cohort sampled during active or convalescent COVID-19. The CDR3 DNA is TGCGCCAGCAGTGCCCCCGGTACAGGGTCGATGTTGACTGAAGCTTTCTTT. Translation gives CASSAPGTGSMLTEAFF.